The present T cell receptor (beta chain) was sequenced within a study of shared clonotypes between healthy human individuals. In the study overall: CD4 naive cells filled three plates per donor, CD4 memory three, CD8 naive two and CD8 memory one.

Assay runs were performed at deep level. Every subset's genomic DNA went evenly onto several immunoSEQ plates. Using immunoSEQ multiplex PCR, the repertoire was profiled, and TCRdb retains in-frame clones only, with some absent. The sample lists 1.6 million or so clones, approximately 98.5% occurring once. Study-wide results and limits: Deeper or shallower sequencing was expected to change how clonotypes are shared among donors.

Worth noting for this clone: Its antigen remains unknown.

V dropped 0 bases and J dropped 5; count of bases not matched to a gene: 5. The CDR3 length is 15 residues. The germline V gene encodes CDR1 SSHAT and CDR2 FNYEAQ (reference sequence). The sequenced sample consisted of naive CD4+ T cells sorted from blood. The subset denotes: CD45RA+ positively selected. The chain uses TRBV7-7 and TRBJ2-3, with 7 bases fitting TRBD2. This TCR came from a young man in good health. CDR3 sequence reads: CASSLAAGVGDTQYF. The CDR3 DNA follows: TGTGCCAGCAGCTTAGCGGCGGGAGTCGGAGATACGCAGTATTTT.